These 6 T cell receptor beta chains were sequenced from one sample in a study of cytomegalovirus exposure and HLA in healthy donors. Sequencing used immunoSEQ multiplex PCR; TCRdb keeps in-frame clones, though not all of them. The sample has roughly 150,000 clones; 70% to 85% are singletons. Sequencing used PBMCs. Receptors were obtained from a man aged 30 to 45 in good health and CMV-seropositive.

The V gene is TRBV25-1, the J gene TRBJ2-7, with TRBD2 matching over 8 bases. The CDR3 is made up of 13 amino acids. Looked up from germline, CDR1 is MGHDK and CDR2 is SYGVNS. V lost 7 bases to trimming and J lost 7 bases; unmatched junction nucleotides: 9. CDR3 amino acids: CASTVGLAGEQYF. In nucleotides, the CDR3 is TGTGCCAGCACCGTTGGACTAGCTGGTGAGCAGTACTTC.

The CDR3 region has the DNA TGTGCCAGCAGTGAAGGGCAACAACAGAGCAACAATGAGCAGTTCTTC. This codes for CASSEGQQQSNNEQFF. This sequence joins TRBV6-1 and TRBJ2-1; the D is unclear. Trimming removed 1 base at V and 5 bases at J, with 15 bases between. This CDR3 comprises 16 residues. Germline CDR1 MNHNS, CDR2 SASEGT.

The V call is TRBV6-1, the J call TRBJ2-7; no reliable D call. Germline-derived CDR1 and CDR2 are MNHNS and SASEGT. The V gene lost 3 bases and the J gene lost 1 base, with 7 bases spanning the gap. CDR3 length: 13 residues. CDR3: CASSETYSYEQYF. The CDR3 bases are TGTGCCAGCAGTGAGACTTATTCCTACGAGCAGTACTTC.

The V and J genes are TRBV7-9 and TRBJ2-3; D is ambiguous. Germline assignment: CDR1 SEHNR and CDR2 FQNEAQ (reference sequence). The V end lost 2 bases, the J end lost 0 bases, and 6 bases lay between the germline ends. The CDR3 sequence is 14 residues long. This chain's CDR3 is CASSLSASTDTQYF. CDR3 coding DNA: TGTGCCAGCAGCTTAAGCGCTAGCACAGATACGCAGTATTTT. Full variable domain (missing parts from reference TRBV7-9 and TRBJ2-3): DTGVSQNPRHKITKRGQNVTFRCDPISEHNRLYWYRQTLGQGPEFLTYFQNEAQLEKSRLLSDRFSAERPKGSFSTLEIQRTEQGDSAMYLCASSLSASTDTQYFGPGTRLTVL.

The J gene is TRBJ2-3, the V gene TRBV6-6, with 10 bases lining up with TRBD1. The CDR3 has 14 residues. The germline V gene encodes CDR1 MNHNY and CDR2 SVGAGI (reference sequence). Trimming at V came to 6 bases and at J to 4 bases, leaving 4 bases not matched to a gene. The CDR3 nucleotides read TGTGCCAGCAGCTGGGACAGGGGAGCAGATACGCAGTATTTT. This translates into CASSWDRGADTQYF.

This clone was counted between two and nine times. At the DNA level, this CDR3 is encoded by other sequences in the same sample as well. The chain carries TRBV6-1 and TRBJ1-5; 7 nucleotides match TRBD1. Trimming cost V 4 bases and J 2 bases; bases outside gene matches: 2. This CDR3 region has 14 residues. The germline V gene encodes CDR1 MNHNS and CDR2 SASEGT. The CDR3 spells CASSGGQGNQPQHF. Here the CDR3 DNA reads TGTGCCAGCAGTGGAGGACAGGGCAATCAGCCCCAGCATTTT.